This T cell receptor (beta chain) is drawn from a study of blood T cells in healthy people across ages (dated by TCRdb to between 2014 and 2016). About the full investigation: In model experiments, template switching captured about one uniquely barcoded TCR beta cDNA molecule for every two T cells. To track age-related changes in TCR beta repertoire diversity, the study relied on deep sequencing normalized with unique cDNA molecular identifiers. Donors were grouped into four age groups: young (average about 15 years), middle-aged (over 35), aged (over 55) and long-lived (less than 85). Donors of different ages were randomly distributed across sequencing lanes to avoid experimental bias. Using the same blood draw, the study looked at two additional independent replicas of 1 million unique cDNA reads for two donors, one aged 18 to 30 and the other aged 80 or older.

The donors were under 40 Caucasian individuals from Russia, aged roughly 6 to 100 years, who were systemically healthy. Ten milliliters of peripheral blood were drawn from each donor into EDTA-treated Vacutainer tubes. Ficoll-Paque density-gradient centrifugation was used to isolate PBMCs, with at least 7 million per sample. Total RNA, at least 6 micrograms per sample, was extracted from PBMCs with Trizol reagent. The percentages of naive CD45RAhigh/CD27high T cells were determined by flow cytometry on a PBMC aliquot from every donor. Library preparation employed 5' RACE. Sequencing used an Illumina HiSeq 2500. A second PCR of about 6 to 12 cycles was run with a J-beta primer mix and a sample-barcoded 5' primer. A unique molecular identifier was introduced onto each TCR beta cDNA molecule by a template-switch 5' adaptor carrying 12 random nucleotides. Each sample yielded at least 2.5 million CDR3-containing paired-end reads. First-strand cDNA synthesis was performed from all RNA using the Mint cDNA synthesis kit, with priming by a TRBC-specific oligonucleotide. Following uracil-DNA glycosylase treatment, all cDNA underwent a first 18-cycle PCR with the universal primers M1SS and BC2_uni_R. The original methods were these. For normalization, 1 million high-quality reads were randomly selected from each sample, with every read carrying a distinct molecular identifier. Reads with shared molecular identifiers were discarded instead of being binned into consensus sequences. CDR3 identification, clonotype clustering and error correction used MiTCR with a Q25 quality threshold and the strictest error-elimination algorithm. Lower-bound total TCR beta diversity was estimated with a nonparametric unseen species model using Euler transformation. In TCRdb, the public reads were trimmed at Q25 with fastp and aligned with MiXCR, with productive beta chains retained. Rows merge per CDR3 protein into single entries with the most common DNA and genes. TCRdb's processing, not the authors' own work, is the source of the V and J calls. The sample yields roughly 1.7 million distinct CDR3 sequences; almost 35% were counted once. About 11% of the sample comes from the top ten.

CDR1 SGHRS and CDR2 YFSETQ are derived from the germline V gene. Including the terminal cysteine and phenylalanine, the CDR3 comprises 14 residues. Only the CDR3 DNA stays, 42 bases, in frame from base 1. V is shortened by 0 bases, J by 4 bases, and the region joining them spans 8 bases. Study-wide conclusions, independent of this receptor: Donor CMV infection status was unknown, potentially confounding age-related changes in expanded clonotypes. A strong correlation was found between observed TCR beta diversity and the percentage of naive T cells measured by flow cytometry. As age increased, observed TCR beta diversity per million T cells dropped in a roughly linear way, and a significant reduction was already evident by age 40. Because profiling used bulk unsorted PBMCs, naive and antigen-experienced compartments could not be compared conclusively. Estimates of total diversity based on one million sequenced T cells were considered lower bounds and underestimates. Compared with the aged group, more naive CD4+ T cells, fewer expanded clones and increased TCR diversity were shown by the long-lived group, suggesting age selection.

Points on this clonotype: It has no known antigen specificity. Base-call qualities are not available, and no considerably larger clone is one nucleotide away.

Sequenced material: blood. The clonotype comes from a woman aged 25 to 39 in good health. The sequence is built from TRBV5-1 and TRBJ2-1, with the identity of the D gene unclear. Here is the DNA: TGCGCCAGCAGCTTGGAAGGAGAATACAATGAGCAGTTCTTC. This is translated as CASSLEGEYNEQFF.